This TCR beta chain was sequenced during a study of CD8+ T cells in alopecia areata. V was pared by 4 bases and J by 4 bases, with 8 bases between. CDR1 LNHDA and CDR2 SQIVND come from the germline V gene (reference sequence). The CDR3 sequence is 12 residues long. Specified treatment: oral pan-JAK inhibitor, 5-10 mg twice daily. cDNA serving as the sequencing template came from extracted, reverse transcribed RNA. Profiled with immunoSEQ multiplex PCR; TCRdb holds only in-frame clones, not every one. The data show 180,000 or so clones, with about 53% seen just once and approximately 11% held by the top ten.

The J gene is TRBJ2-7, the V gene TRBV19, with D perhaps matching TRBD2 (6 bases). The sequences come from CD8+ T cells sorted from blood, collected at week 24, from a patient treated with tofacitinib. The TCR was taken from a human donor with alopecia areata. CDR3 coding DNA: TGTGCCAGTAGTAGGGGGGATTACGAGCAGTACTTC. It encodes CASSRGDYEQYF.